The 32 T cell receptor beta chains below all came from one sample that was sequenced in a study of T-cell reconstitution after alpha-beta-depleted transplantation in children. Preparation of the TCRbeta library involved a method that used unique molecular identifiers. TCRdb redid the calling of the PCR reads with MiXCR, one entry per CDR3 protein. The sample has about a million distinct CDR3 sequences, about 29% seen once. The source material was PBMCs, mostly from graft donor cells, sampled 360 days after TCRalphabeta/CD19-depleted stem cell transplant. These receptor sequences come from a boy younger than two who had a stem cell transplant for SCID, so the T cells may come from the graft donor.

V and J are TRBV10-3 and TRBJ2-3; 9 nucleotides agree with TRBD1. Germline V gene sequence: CDR1 ENHRY, CDR2 SYGVKD. The trim removed 11 bases at V and 6 bases at J, leaving 9 bases unmatched. The CDR3 extends over 13 amino acids. The CDR3 DNA reads TGTGCCGCCGGGACAGGGCCAAGCGATACGCAGTATTTT. This gives the protein CAAGTGPSDTQYF.

This clonotype was found once. The V call is TRBV28, the J call TRBJ2-1; D is perhaps TRBD1 (5 bases). Germline V CDR1 and CDR2: MDHEN, SYDVKM. The CDR3 extends over 11 amino acids. V lost 6 bases and J lost 8, with 8 bases in between. In DNA, the CDR3 is TGTGCCAGCAGCATAGGGGATGAGCAGTTCTTC. It encodes CASSIGDEQFF.

This clonotype was counted between two and nine times. The rearrangement links TRBV20-1 to TRBJ2-1; maybe TRBD1 (6 bases). CDR1 and CDR2 (germline): DFQATT, SNEGSKA (reference sequence). V shed 7 bases and J shed 12 bases, with 28 bases lying between them. The CDR3 spans 15 residues. The CDR3 region is CSGGGEALYPPRQFF. CDR3 in DNA: TGCAGTGGTGGGGGCGAGGCTCTTTATCCCCCGCGGCAGTTCTTC.

The table lists this clonotype with many counts. V is TRBV27 and J is TRBJ2-7; D is ambiguous. Trimming took 6 bases from V and 2 from J, leaving 14 bases between them. CDR1 and CDR2 from the germline V gene are MNHEY and SMNVEV (reference sequence). The CDR3 sequence is 14 residues long. In DNA form, the CDR3 reads TGTGCCAGCAGACCCACGGGCTTAACCTACGAGCAGTACTTC. Translated: CASRPTGLTYEQYF.

J is TRBJ2-1 and V is TRBV9; either TRBD1 or TRBD2 may supply D (5 bases each). Germline lookup yields CDR1 SGDLS and CDR2 YYNGEE. The germline V and J ends were trimmed by 0 bases and 10 bases, with 17 bases remaining between them. This CDR3 region has 15 residues. The CDR3 sequence is CASSVAGSEGSEQFF. The CDR3 DNA reads TGTGCCAGCAGCGTAGCAGGGTCCGAGGGGTCGGAGCAGTTCTTC.

The genes are TRBV28 and TRBJ2-3; D not resolved. The CDR3 is 15 amino acids. Germline V CDR1 and CDR2: MDHEN, SYDVKM. V shed 2 bases and J shed 5 bases, with 14 bases lying between them. Written as DNA, the CDR3 is TGTGCCAGCAGTTTAGCCGGTGGGCCCATAGATACGCAGTATTTT. Translated: CASSLAGGPIDTQYF.

The rearrangement joins TRBV4-1 to TRBJ2-1; 7 nucleotides agree with TRBD2. Per the germline V gene, CDR1 is MGHRA and CDR2 is YSYEKL. This CDR3 has 14 amino acids. Trimming took 1 base from V and 12 from J; bases not matched to a gene: 9. The CDR3 loop reads CASSQGAMGGVQFF. CDR3 sequence (DNA): TGCGCCAGCAGCCAAGGGGCAATGGGGGGGGTGCAGTTCTTC.

This clonotype was found a few times. This chain connects TRBV28 to TRBJ1-6; 7 bases are a match to TRBD1. This CDR3 contains 14 residues. Germline loops: CDR1 MDHEN, CDR2 SYDVKM. The V segment lost 3 bases and the J segment 8 bases; nucleotides outside the gene matches: 4. CDR3 DNA: TGTGCCAGCAGTTTGACAGGGATGGATTCACCCCTCCACTTT. Translated: CASSLTGMDSPLHF.

The rearrangement joins TRBV28 to TRBJ2-1; TRBD2 is a possible D gene (5 bases). V was clipped by 5 bases and J by 2 bases, with 16 bases between them. CDR3 length: 16 amino acids. The germline CDR1 and CDR2 sequences are MDHEN and SYDVKM. DNA for the CDR3: TGTGCCAGCAGTCCAATGGGGTCCGGGACCTACAATGAGCAGTTCTTC. It encodes CASSPMGSGTYNEQFF. The variable domain in full, with the rest retrieved from reference TRBV28 and TRBJ2-1, is DVKVTQSSRYLVKRTGEKVFLECVQDMDHENMFWYRQDPGLGLRLIYFSYDVKMKEKGDIPEGYSVSREKKERFSLILESASTNQTSMYLCASSPMGSGTYNEQFFGPGTRLTVL.

DNA of the CDR3: TGTGCCTGGAGCTCGCTAGCGGGTGACAATGAGCAGTTCTTC. Amino acid sequence: CAWSSLAGDNEQFF. The chain carries TRBV30 and TRBJ2-1; TRBD2 matches at 8 bases. J was trimmed by 5 bases and V by 3 bases; bases with no gene match: 6. Germline values: CDR1 GTSNPN, CDR2 SVGIG (reference sequence). The CDR3 loop spans 14 amino acids.

The V and J genes are TRBV11-2 and TRBJ2-1; D might be TRBD1 or TRBD2, each matching 5 bases. The CDR3 loop spans 15 amino acids. In germline, CDR1 is SGHAT, CDR2 FQNNGV. V was shortened by 2 bases and J by 5 bases, with 13 bases between the two germline ends. The CDR3 coding sequence is TGTGCCAGCAGCTTAACCGGGACCCAGAACAATGAGCAGTTCTTC. This codes for CASSLTGTQNNEQFF. The full variable domain, with the rest looked up from reference TRBV11-2 and TRBJ2-1, is EAGVAQSPRYKIIEKRQSVAFWCNPISGHATLYWYQQILGQGPKLLIQFQNNGVVDDSQLPKDRFSAERLKGVDSTLKIQPAKLEDSAVYLCASSLTGTQNNEQFFGPGTRLTVL.

The chain uses TRBV5-1 and TRBJ2-5; 9 bases map to TRBD2. J was trimmed by 1 base and V by 4 bases; bases with no gene match: 11. The CDR3 consists of 17 residues. Germline CDR1 SGHRS, CDR2 YFSETQ. The CDR3 nucleotides read TGCGCCAGCAGCCCGGGACTAGCTCCTGAGGGCCAAGAGACCCAGTACTTC. This codes for CASSPGLAPEGQETQYF.

The rearrangement joins TRBV12-3 or TRBV12-4 to TRBJ1-6; 9 bases agree with TRBD1. The CDR3 is 21 amino acids. Unmatched junction bases numbered 23, after V lost 3 bases and J lost 8 bases. The CDR3 region has the DNA TGTGCCAGCAGTTTCGAACGGGTTTACGGACCGACAGGGGGAAATGATTCACCCCTCCACTTT. It translates to CASSFERVYGPTGGNDSPLHF.

This clonotype has a handful of counts. The rearrangement links TRBV6-2 or TRBV6-3 to TRBJ2-7; D is perhaps TRBD2 (5 bases). This CDR3 has 14 residues. CDR1 is MNHEY and CDR2 is SVGEGT in the germline V gene. Between the trimmed V and J ends, which lost 6 bases and 2 bases, there was a span of 14 bases. This CDR3 reads CASRFTGKTYEQYF. The CDR3 region has the DNA TGTGCCAGCAGGTTTACCGGGAAAACCTACGAGCAGTACTTC.

In this sample, this clonotype turned up a few times. The CDR3 is CASSLLGQAVTEAFF. In DNA form, the CDR3 reads TGTGCCAGCAGCTTGTTAGGACAGGCGGTCACTGAAGCTTTCTTT. The chain carries TRBV5-5 and TRBJ1-1; 7 bases match TRBD1. CDR3 length: 15 residues. With V trimmed by 1 base and J by 4 bases, 7 bases remained unmatched. Germline V gives CDR1 SGHKS, CDR2 YYEKEE (reference sequence).

This clonotype turned up a few times. The chain recombines TRBV6-5 with TRBJ2-7; 11 bases match TRBD2. Germline V CDR1 and CDR2: MNHEY, SVGAGI. This CDR3 contains 15 residues. V dropped 2 bases and J dropped 5; count of bases not matched to a gene: 5. CDR3 DNA sequence: TGTGCCAGCAGTTACCGACTAGCGGGGCTCGACGAGCAGTACTTC. Protein product: CASSYRLAGLDEQYF.

Points on this clonotype: The final CDR3 position lacks the conserved phenylalanine or tryptophan, pointing to a likely read error. V and J are TRBV5-1 and TRBJ2-5; TRBD2 aligns across 14 bases. This CDR3 is built from 15 residues. Germline CDR1 reads SGHRS; CDR2 reads YFSETQ. V lost 5 bases and J lost 5; bases outside the gene matches: 5. The CDR3 region has the DNA TGCGCCAGCAGAAGGACTAGCGGGGGGTTGGAGACCCAGTACTAC. Translated: CASRRTSGGLETQYY.

Only a few counts were recorded for this clonotype. V usage is TRBV6-5 and J usage is TRBJ2-1, with D possibly being TRBD2 (6 bases). V lost 0 bases and J lost 9, with 15 bases in between. The CDR3 loop spans 15 amino acids. Germline CDR1 MNHEY, CDR2 SVGAGI. In nucleotides, the CDR3 is TGTGCCAGCAGTTACTCGGGAGAGGGGCGGGGTGAGCAGTTCTTC. Amino acids: CASSYSGEGRGEQFF.

V is TRBV12-3 or TRBV12-4 and J is TRBJ1-2; D is undetermined. The V gene lost 5 bases and the J gene lost 2 bases, with 12 bases spanning the gap. This CDR3 region has 14 residues. CDR3 residues: CASSPQGRNYGYTF. The CDR3 DNA follows: TGTGCCAGCAGTCCCCAAGGGAGAAACTATGGCTACACCTTC.

The rearrangement uses TRBV29-1 and TRBJ2-1, with D perhaps matching TRBD1 or TRBD2 (5 bases each). This CDR3 region has 10 residues. The V end lost 2 bases, the J end lost 10 bases, and 6 bases lay between the germline ends. Looked up from germline, CDR1 is SQVTM and CDR2 is ANQGSEA. In DNA, the CDR3 is TGCAGCGTTGAACGGGACGAGCAGTTCTTC. Translated: CSVERDEQFF.

J is TRBJ2-3 and V is TRBV20-1; D not resolved. Germline-derived CDR1 and CDR2 are DFQATT and SNEGSKA (reference sequence). The CDR3 runs to 12 residues. V was trimmed by 3 bases and J by 1 base, leaving 5 bases between them. CDR3 region: CSARSGTDTQYF. The CDR3 DNA follows: TGCAGTGCTAGGAGCGGCACAGATACGCAGTATTTT.

This clonotype has just a few counts. This chain joins TRBV6-5 and TRBJ2-3; 9 bases are a match to TRBD2. V shed 0 bases, J shed 0 bases, and the junction held 10 bases outside the gene matches. There are 19 residues in the CDR3. The V gene's germline CDR1 is MNHEY and CDR2 SVGAGI. Written as DNA, the CDR3 is TGTGCCAGCAGTTACTCTTCTGGGATAGCGGGGGCGAGCACAGATACGCAGTATTTT. It encodes CASSYSSGIAGASTDTQYF.

This rearrangement joins TRBV7-9 to TRBJ2-2; weak D call: TRBD2 (6 bases). Trimming cost V 4 bases and J 1 base, with 13 bases left between them. Germline CDR1 reads SEHNR; CDR2 reads FQNEAQ (reference sequence). This CDR3 is built from 16 residues. In DNA form, the CDR3 reads TGTGCCAGCAGCTCCTCAGGAGCGGGGAACACCGGGGAGCTGTTTTTT. This translates into CASSSSGAGNTGELFF.

This clonotype has only one observation. This sequence joins TRBV3-1 and TRBJ2-3; D tentatively reads TRBD1 or TRBD2 (7 bases each). Trimming cost V 8 bases and J 8 bases, with 17 bases left between them. The V gene's germline CDR1 is LGHDT and CDR2 YNNKEL (reference sequence). CDR3 length equals 13 residues. CDR3 bases: TGTGCCAGCGCGGGGCAGGGGGGGAGTACGCAGTATTTT. Translated, it gives CASAGQGGSTQYF.

The rearrangement links TRBV10-3 to TRBJ2-1; 10 bases map to TRBD2. This CDR3 has 13 amino acids. With V trimmed by 11 bases and J by 5 bases, 6 bases remained unmatched. CDR1 and CDR2 from the germline V gene are ENHRY and SYGVKD. CDR3 sequence reads: CAVSSGGNNEQFF. In nucleotides, the CDR3 is TGTGCCGTTTCTAGCGGGGGTAACAATGAGCAGTTCTTC.

This clonotype was counted only a few times. The chain has TRBV9 and TRBJ2-1; 8 nucleotides agree with TRBD2. This CDR3 contains 15 residues. Germline values: CDR1 SGDLS, CDR2 YYNGEE. V lost 0 bases, J lost 9 bases, and 8 bases stayed unmatched. CDR3 DNA sequence: TGTGCCAGCAGCGTAGAGGGACTAGGTGGGCCTGAGCAGTTCTTC. This sequence encodes CASSVEGLGGPEQFF.

Turning to this clonotype: With a much larger clone just one base away, this may be a read error. The V and J genes are TRBV6-5 and TRBJ2-7; TRBD2 matches at 10 bases. The CDR3 sequence is 14 residues long. Germline-derived CDR1 and CDR2 are MNHEY and SVGAGI. Here the CDR3 DNA reads TGTGCCAGCAGTTGGACTAGCGGTTCCTGCGAGCAGTACTTC. The encoded protein is CASSWTSGSCEQYF.

The chain carries TRBV18 and TRBJ2-7, with D possibly being TRBD2 (5 bases). Germline V gene data show CDR1 as KGHSH and CDR2 as LQKENI. V was cut by 6 bases and J by 3 bases, with 18 bases left in between. The CDR3 extends over 15 amino acids. The CDR3 region is CASSVTRLGSYEQYF. The CDR3 nucleotides read TGTGCCAGCTCCGTCACCCGGCTGGGGAGCTACGAGCAGTACTTC.

This rearrangement joins TRBV6-4 to TRBJ2-6; 7 bases fit TRBD2. CDR1 and CDR2 (germline): MRHNA, SNTAGT. The CDR3 length is 20 residues. V shed 4 bases, J shed 0 bases, and the junction held 15 bases outside the gene matches. CDR3 residues: CASSAWGGISPSSGANVLTF. CDR3 in DNA: TGTGCCAGCAGTGCCTGGGGGGGGATTTCCCCTAGCTCTGGGGCCAACGTCCTGACTTTC.

The chain joins TRBV7-2 to TRBJ2-7, with D unresolved. CDR3 length equals 15 residues. Germline CDR1 SGHTA, CDR2 FQGNSA. Trimming took 1 base from V and 0 from J, leaving 10 bases between them. Here the CDR3 reads CASSLEALSSYEQYF. The DNA of the CDR3 is TGTGCCAGCAGCTTAGAAGCCTTAAGCTCCTACGAGCAGTACTTC. Variable domain in full (rest from reference TRBV7-2 and TRBJ2-7): GAGVSQSPSNKVTEKGKDVELRCDPISGHTALYWYRQSLGQGLEFLIYFQGNSAPDKSGLPSDRFSAERTGGSVSTLTIQRTQQEDSAVYLCASSLEALSSYEQYFGPGTRLTVT.

There are a few counts of this clonotype. The chain couples TRBV4-1 to TRBJ2-5, with D possibly TRBD2 on 5 matching bases. This CDR3 has 19 amino acids. Germline assignment: CDR1 MGHRA and CDR2 YSYEKL. Between the trimmed V and J ends, which lost 0 bases and 0 bases, there was a span of 20 bases. CDR3 bases: TGCGCCAGCAGCCAAGATTATATGGGTCTAGCACTGTACCAAGAGACCCAGTACTTC. Residues: CASSQDYMGLALYQETQYF.

The V and J genes are TRBV15 and TRBJ2-2, with 10 bases lining up with TRBD1. With 7 bases clipped from V and 4 bases from J, the junction kept 3 bases outside the gene matches. Looked up from germline, CDR1 is LNHNV and CDR2 is YYDKDF (reference sequence). CDR3 length: 14 amino acids. Here the CDR3 reads CATTGTGVTGELFF. DNA of the CDR3: TGTGCCACCACTGGGACAGGGGTCACCGGGGAGCTGTTTTTT.